A single sample gave rise to the 3 T cell receptor beta chains below, sequenced in a study of T cell responses to AZD1222 COVID-19 vaccine. Libraries were prepared by immunoSEQ multiplex PCR; TCRdb keeps only in-frame clonotypes and omits some of them. The profile shows around 130,000 clones, 80% to 90% of them singletons. The specimen was peripheral blood, collected on day 0 of AZD1222 vaccination. These receptors came from an adult in good health.

The chain recombines TRBV27 with TRBJ2-7, with D possibly being TRBD1 (6 bases). The CDR3 sequence is 14 residues long. Germline V gene data show CDR1 as MNHEY and CDR2 as SMNVEV (reference sequence). Trimming cost V 6 bases and J 1 base, with 13 bases left between them. CDR3: CASSPQGLSYEQYF. The CDR3 region has the DNA TGTGCCAGCAGCCCCCAGGGGTTATCCTACGAGCAGTACTTC.

V usage is TRBV5-1 and J usage is TRBJ2-2, with unresolved D. There are 13 residues in the CDR3. Germline CDR1 is SGHRS and CDR2 is YFSETQ. V was trimmed by 7 bases and J by 3 bases, leaving 10 bases between them. CDR3 amino acids: CASGKTDTGELFF. As DNA, the CDR3 is TGCGCCAGCGGAAAGACGGACACCGGGGAGCTGTTTTTT.

This chain connects TRBV7-6 to TRBJ2-1; 10 bases match TRBD2. This CDR3 has 16 amino acids. The J segment lost 7 bases and the V segment lost 5 bases, leaving 11 bases of the junction unmatched. CDR1 and CDR2 (germline): SGHVS, FNYEAQ. The CDR3 DNA reads TGTGCCAGCAGCGCCATGCTAGCGGGGGACCAAAATGAGCAGTTCTTC. Translating gives CASSAMLAGDQNEQFF. Full variable domain (rest looked up from reference TRBV7-6 and TRBJ2-1): GAGVSQSPRYKVTKRGQDVALRCDPISGHVSLYWYRQALGQGPEFLTYFNYEAQQDKSGLPNDRFSAERPEGSISTLTIQRTEQRDSAMYRCASSAMLAGDQNEQFFGPGTRLTVL.